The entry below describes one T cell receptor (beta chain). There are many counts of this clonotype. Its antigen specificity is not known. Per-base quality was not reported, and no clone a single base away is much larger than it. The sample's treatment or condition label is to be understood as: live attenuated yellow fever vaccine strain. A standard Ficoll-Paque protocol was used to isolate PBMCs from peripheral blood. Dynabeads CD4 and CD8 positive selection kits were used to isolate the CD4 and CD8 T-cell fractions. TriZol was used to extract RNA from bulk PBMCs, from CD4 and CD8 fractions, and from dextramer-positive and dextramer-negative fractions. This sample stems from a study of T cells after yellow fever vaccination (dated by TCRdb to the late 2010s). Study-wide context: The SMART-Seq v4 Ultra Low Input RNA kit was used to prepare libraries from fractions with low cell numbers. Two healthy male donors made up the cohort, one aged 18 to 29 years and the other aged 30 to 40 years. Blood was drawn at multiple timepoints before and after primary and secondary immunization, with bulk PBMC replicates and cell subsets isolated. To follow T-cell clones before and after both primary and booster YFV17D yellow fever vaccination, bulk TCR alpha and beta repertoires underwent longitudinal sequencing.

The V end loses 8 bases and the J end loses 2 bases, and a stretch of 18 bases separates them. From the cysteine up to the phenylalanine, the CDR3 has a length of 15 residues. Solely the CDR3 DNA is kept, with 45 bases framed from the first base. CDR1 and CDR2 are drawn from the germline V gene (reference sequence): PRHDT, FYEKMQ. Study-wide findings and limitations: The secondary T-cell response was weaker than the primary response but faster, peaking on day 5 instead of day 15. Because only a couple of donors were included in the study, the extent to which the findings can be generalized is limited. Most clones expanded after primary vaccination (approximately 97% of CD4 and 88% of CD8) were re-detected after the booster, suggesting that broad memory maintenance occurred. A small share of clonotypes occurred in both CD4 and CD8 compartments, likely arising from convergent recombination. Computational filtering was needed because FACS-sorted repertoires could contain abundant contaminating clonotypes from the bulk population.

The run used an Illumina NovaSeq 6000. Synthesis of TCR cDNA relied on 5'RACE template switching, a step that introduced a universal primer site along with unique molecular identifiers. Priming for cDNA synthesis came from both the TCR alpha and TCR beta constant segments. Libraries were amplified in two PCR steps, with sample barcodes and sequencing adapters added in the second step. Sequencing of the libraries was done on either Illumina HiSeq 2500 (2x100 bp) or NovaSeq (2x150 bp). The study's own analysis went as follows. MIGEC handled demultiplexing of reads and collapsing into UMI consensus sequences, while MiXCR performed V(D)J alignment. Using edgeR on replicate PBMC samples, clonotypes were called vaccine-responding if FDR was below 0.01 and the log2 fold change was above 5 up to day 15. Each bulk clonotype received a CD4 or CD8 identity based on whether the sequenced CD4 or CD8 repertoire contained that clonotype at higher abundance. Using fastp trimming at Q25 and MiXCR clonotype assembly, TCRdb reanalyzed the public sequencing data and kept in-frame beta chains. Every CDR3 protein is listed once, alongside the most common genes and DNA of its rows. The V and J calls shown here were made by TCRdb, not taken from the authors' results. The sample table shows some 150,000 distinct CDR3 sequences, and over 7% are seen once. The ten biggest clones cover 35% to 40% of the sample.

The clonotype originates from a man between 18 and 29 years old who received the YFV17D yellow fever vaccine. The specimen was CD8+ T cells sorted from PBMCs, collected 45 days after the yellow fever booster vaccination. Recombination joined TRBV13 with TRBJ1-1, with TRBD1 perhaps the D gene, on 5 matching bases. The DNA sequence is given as TGTGCCAGCCGAAGGCGGGGGGATTTAAACACTGAAGCTTTCTTT. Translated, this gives CASRRRGDLNTEAFF.